The TCR beta chain under discussion was sequenced for a study of blood T cell repertoires in COVID-19 (dated by TCRdb to about 2020). At the level of the whole study: Collaborator samples came from the United States, Italy and Spain and covered acute and convalescent phases of COVID-19. The material from the prospective study consisted of cDNA or gDNA derived from T cells, B-cell-depleted T cells, or PBMCs. The dataset comprised deeply sampled blood TCRbeta repertoires from subjects exposed to, actively infected with, or recovered from COVID-19. A freely available public database, intended as a resource for researchers studying the immune response to SARS-CoV-2, is where the repertoires were released. The samples were drawn from the first 160 participants of the ongoing ImmuneRACE study and from 950 to 1,500 subjects provided by 6 global collaborators. The sample metadata nearly always contained a de-identified subject ID, COVID-19 status, age in years and sex. Where HLA class I and class II types were available, the types were taken from metadata supplied by the sample provider, not from assay-based typing.

Points on this clone: Its recognized antigen is unknown. Per-base qualities were not stored, and no clone one base away is much larger.

The germline V gene sets CDR1 to MNHEY and CDR2 to SVGAGI. Trimming removed 2 bases from V and 3 bases from J; the gene matches leave 3 bases unexplained. Including cysteine and phenylalanine, the CDR3 has 15 amino acids. Only the CDR3 region is kept as DNA, spanning 45 bases read in frame from base 1. A second Seattle source provided samples from volunteer blood donors who had recovered from COVID-19. The collaborating institutions used their own protocols to collect whole blood in K2EDTA tubes. For TCRbeta analysis, collaborator samples were shipped as frozen whole blood, as isolated PBMCs, or as DNA extracted from either sample type. Overall study results and their limits: The quantity of clinical and demographic metadata differed by source and by participant and was supplied without curation.

The immunoSEQ Assay, a bias-controlled multiplex PCR, was used to amplify TCRbeta CDR3 regions from genomic DNA. Per the original workflow: The number of nucleated cells in each sample was estimated from the amplification of reference gene primers within the assay. To quantify the absolute abundance of each unique TCRbeta CDR3 rearrangement, sequence reads were collapsed and filtered. For each sample, productive Simpson clonality was calculated as the square root of Simpson's diversity index over productive rearrangements. TCRdb took this table from immuneACCESS and kept in-frame rearrangements with V and J called. Such tables lack part of the clones; where checked against another copy, unresolved V genes explain under half of the gap, and the rest is unexplained. That table is the source of V, J and clone size, and D and trimming were worked out from the DNA. The sample includes approximately 230,000 clones, with about 88% observed a single time. Of the sample, approximately 2% falls within the top ten clones.

The V and J segments used are TRBV6-5 and TRBJ2-1; 8 nucleotides in the junction match TRBD2. The sequenced material came from peripheral blood. This clonotype originated in a woman aged 40 to 50 who had recovered from COVID-19. The nucleotides are TGTGCCAGCAGTTACCGCGGGACTAGCTACAATGAGCAGTTCTTC. Translated, this gives CASSYRGTSYNEQFF.